These 4 T cell receptor beta chains were sequenced from one sample in a study of blood T cell repertoires in COVID-19. Clones were read by immunoSEQ multiplex PCR, and TCRdb kept only the in-frame ones, dropping some. This sample has some 300,000 clones, with around 91% found just once. The sequenced sample was PBMCs or T cells enriched from blood (not recorded which). Source of these receptors: a woman under 30 with acute COVID-19.

The genes are TRBV9 and TRBJ1-1, with 8 bases aligning to TRBD1. The junction had 12 bases not matched to a gene; V was cut back by 5 bases and J by 3 bases. CDR1 is SGDLS and CDR2 is YYNGEE in the germline V gene. The CDR3 contains 16 residues. For the CDR3, the DNA is TGTGCCAGCAGTTCTTACCAGGGGGCTAGAGACACTGAAGCTTTCTTT. Amino acid sequence: CASSSYQGARDTEAFF.

The V and J genes are TRBV5-6 and TRBJ2-1; a weak D match, TRBD1 (6 bases). The length of the CDR3 is 15 residues. The V gene lost 4 bases and the J gene lost 4 bases, with 15 bases spanning the gap. Germline V gene sequence: CDR1 SGHDT, CDR2 YYEEEE. The CDR3 reads CASSLPGTRYNEQFF. The CDR3 nucleotides read TGTGCCAGCAGCCTTCCCGGGACACGATACAATGAGCAGTTCTTC.

V and J are TRBV19 and TRBJ1-5, with D possibly TRBD1 on 6 matching bases. The CDR3 is 16 residues long. Between the trimmed V and J ends, which lost 7 bases and 0 bases, there was a span of 16 bases. Germline CDR1 and CDR2: LNHDA and SQIVND (reference sequence). The DNA of the CDR3 is TGTGCCAGTACCCCAATACAGGGTCTTAGCAATCAGCCCCAGCATTTT. This translates into CASTPIQGLSNQPQHF.

V and J are TRBV2 and TRBJ1-2, with D unclear. V gave up 6 bases and J gave up 4 bases, with 12 bases separating them. Germline V gene sequence: CDR1 SNHLY, CDR2 FYNNEI. The CDR3 loop spans 13 amino acids. CDR3 loop: CASSDQVRYGYTF. CDR3 sequence (DNA): TGTGCCAGCAGCGATCAGGTCCGCTATGGCTACACCTTC.